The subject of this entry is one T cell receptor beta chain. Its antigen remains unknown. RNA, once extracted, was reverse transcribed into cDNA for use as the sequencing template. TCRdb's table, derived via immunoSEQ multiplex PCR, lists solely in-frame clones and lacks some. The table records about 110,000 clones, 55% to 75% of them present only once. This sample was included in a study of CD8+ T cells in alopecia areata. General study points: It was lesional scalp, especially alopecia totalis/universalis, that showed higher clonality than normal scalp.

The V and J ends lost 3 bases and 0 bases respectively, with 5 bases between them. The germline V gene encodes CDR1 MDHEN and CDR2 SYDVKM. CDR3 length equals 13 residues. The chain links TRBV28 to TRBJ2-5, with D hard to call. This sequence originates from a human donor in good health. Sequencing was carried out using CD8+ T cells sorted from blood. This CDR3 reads CASSFQNQETQYF. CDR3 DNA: TGTGCCAGCAGTTTTCAGAACCAAGAGACCCAGTACTTC.